This T cell receptor beta chain was retrieved from a study of PD-1 blockade in classical Hodgkin lymphoma. The length of the CDR3 is 16 residues. Germline lookup yields CDR1 SGDLS and CDR2 YYNGEE. Unmatched junction bases numbered 7, after V lost 4 bases and J lost 5 bases. Documented time point: cycle 4 day 1 (C4D1), after five to seven weeks of nivolumab. No patient escaped relapse after autologous stem cell transplantation, and brentuximab vedotin exposure varied. Negative selection with magnets was how CD8+ T cells were isolated from the thawed PBMCs. Repertoires were generated with immunoSEQ multiplex PCR, while TCRdb's copy carries only in-frame clones and drops some. The sample records approximately 21,000 clones, approximately 84% being singletons.

The sequence came from a human donor with classical Hodgkin lymphoma. Sequencing used CD8+ T cells from blood, obtained before the fourth cycle of nivolumab. V and J are TRBV9 and TRBJ2-5, with TRBD2 matching over 14 bases. The CDR3 loop reads CASSPQTSGGGETQYF. DNA of the CDR3: TGTGCCAGCAGCCCACAGACTAGCGGGGGGGGTGAGACCCAGTACTTC.